This T cell receptor (beta chain) comes out of a study of cytomegalovirus exposure and HLA in healthy donors. Between the trimmed V and J ends, which lost 0 bases and 6 bases, there was a span of 7 bases. Germline V gene lookup returns CDR1 SGHRS and CDR2 YFSETQ. The CDR3 runs 12 residues. As concerns this clone: Its antigen is as yet unknown.

Study observations and caveats: The study dropped some indistinguishable V segments, TRBV6-2 and TRBV6-3 among them. In a later analysis, parvovirus B19, influenza, CMV and Epstein-Barr virus appeared linked to several top co-occurrence clusters.

A multiplex PCR was run with 60 Vbeta primers and 13 Jbeta primers. Repertoires were generated with immunoSEQ multiplex PCR, while TCRdb's copy carries only in-frame clones and drops some. The data contain some 170,000 clones, approximately 90% of them singletons. The sample was PBMCs. This clonotype was sampled from a woman aged 25-40 years in good health and CMV-seronegative. This chain connects TRBV5-1 to TRBJ2-7; weak D call: TRBD1 (5 bases). The DNA of the CDR3 is TGCGCCAGCAGCTTGGTTGGGGCCGAGCAGTACTTC. This codes for CASSLVGAEQYF.